This TCR beta chain was identified during a study of blood T cell repertoires in COVID-19. Turning to the study itself: Samples came from the United States, Italy and Spain, spanning acute and convalescent COVID-19. T cells, B-cell-depleted T cells, or PBMCs provided the cDNA or gDNA that served as material.

Assay used: immunoSEQ multiplex PCR; TCRdb lists only in-frame clones, some missing. The table lists about 59,000 clones, 70% to 80% of them singletons. V gave up 3 bases and J gave up 4 bases, with 12 bases separating them. The germline CDR1 and CDR2 sequences are MDHEN and SYDVKM. The CDR3 spans 14 residues. This TCR derives from a human donor in a cohort sampled during active COVID-19. The rearrangement joins TRBV28 to TRBJ1-1; D ambiguous. Material: peripheral blood. The CDR3 nucleotides read TGTGCCAGCAGTTTGCCCCTACGAGCCACTGAAGCTTTCTTT. Residues: CASSLPLRATEAFF. The full variable domain, with the rest looked up from reference TRBV28 and TRBJ1-1, is DVKVTQSSRYLVKRTGEKVFLECVQDMDHENMFWYRQDPGLGLRLIYFSYDVKMKEKGDIPEGYSVSREKKERFSLILESASTNQTSMYLCASSLPLRATEAFFGQGTRLTVV.